This T cell receptor (beta chain) was identified in a study of blood T cell repertoires in COVID-19. Study details: COVID-19 samples from acute and convalescent phases originated in the United States, Italy and Spain. PBMCs, B-cell-depleted T cells, or T cells provided the cDNA or gDNA that made up the material.

Method: immunoSEQ multiplex PCR; TCRdb's copy keeps in-frame clones and lacks some. This sample has about 180,000 clones, with approximately 88% found just once. Germline V lookup: CDR1 MNHEY, CDR2 SVGAGI. The CDR3 runs 15 residues. The junction had 5 bases not matched to a gene; V was cut back by 5 bases and J by 7 bases. Sequenced: PBMCs or T cells enriched from blood (not recorded which). The chain is built from TRBV6-5 and TRBJ2-1; 13 nucleotides align to TRBD2. The receptor was derived from a woman aged 18-30 years who had recovered from COVID-19. The CDR3 DNA sequence: TGTGCCAGCAGTAGGACTAGCGGGAGTTTAAATGAGCAGTTCTTC. Its translation: CASSRTSGSLNEQFF.